This T cell receptor (beta chain) was recorded in a study of shared clonotypes between healthy human individuals (dated by TCRdb to between 2020 and 2021). For context, the study as a whole: Two women and a few men aged 18 to 49 years were included in the cohort. To increase sequencing depth and limit assay-specific biases, TCR repertoire library preparation and sequencing were carried out by different laboratories using diverse techniques. For each donor, CD4 naive and CD4 memory were each run on three plates, CD8 naive on two plates, and CD8 memory on one plate. Blood TCR repertoires of roughly 5 healthy adults were deeply sequenced to estimate repertoire size and the extent of clonotype sharing between individuals. Leukapheresis yielded between about 0.8 and 9.5 billion PBMCs per donor. Broad study findings and their caveats: Naive subsets generally had larger estimated clonotype richness than memory subsets did. Rarefaction of sorted-subset datasets indicated incomplete sequencing despite the large sequencing depth. Sampling was restricted to blood, and TCR repertoires in tissue are likely to differ from TCR repertoires in blood. Sharing across four donors was observed for about 5% of naive CD4, less than 4% of naive CD8, 2% to 2.5% of memory CD4, and about 0.39% of memory CD8 clonotypes. Compared with non-shared clonotypes, clonotypes shared by all four sorted-subset donors had higher generation probabilities. Pairwise subsampling led to the expectation that sequencing depth would affect the degree of clonotype sharing among donors. The genetic and exposure-history diversity represented was limited by the small number of donors.

The donors were healthy, HIV-negative adults who had no recently reported acute infections or vaccinations. All donors were Caucasian adults living in Nashville, Tennessee, USA. CD4+ T cells were enriched by magnetic negative selection, after which naive cells were positively selected on CD45RA and the negative fraction was taken as the memory subset. Blood was collected by leukapheresis, and PBMCs were isolated by Ficoll-Histopaque density gradient centrifugation and then cryopreserved in liquid nitrogen vapor phase. Analytical flow cytometry was used to check the purity and quantity of every magnetically sorted T cell population. Genomic DNA was isolated from each sorted fraction and quantified by UV absorbance on a Nanodrop 2000c. TCR CDR3 regions were amplified from genomic DNA by multiplex PCR using the deep immunoSEQ assay. Genomic DNA extracted from each cell subset was distributed evenly over all wells of several immunoSEQ 96-well plates, and each plate served as one replicate. Each replicate PCR for sorted subsets received around 200 ng genomic DNA, equal to roughly 30,000 T cell genomes. Purified libraries were quantified with a Qubit 3.0 fluorometer, sized on a Bioanalyzer 2100, and re-quantified with the KAPA Library Quantification kit. A separate single-read 150-cycle Illumina NextSeq 550 flow cell was used to sequence each immunoSEQ 96-well plate. In the paper's pipeline: Because the immunoSEQ output held only junctional sequences and lacked quality scores, the filtering could not match the filtering applied to full-length reads. Sequences were annotated with PyIR, a Python wrapper for IgBLAST v1.9, using IMGT germline references to assign V/J genes and CDR3. Reads with weak V/J assignments (E-value above 1e-6), missing CDR3, stop codons, out-of-frame junctions, or ambiguous translated residues were removed. V3J clonotypes were defined as sequences sharing the same inferred V gene, J gene, and CDR3 amino acid sequence. The percentage overlap between two repertoires was calculated by dividing the number of shared unique clonotypes by the size of the smaller repertoire. RTK rarefaction, the Chao1 estimator, and Recon v2.1 estimates of unobserved clonotypes were used to assess repertoire richness. For all TCRbeta clonotypes obtained by the gDNA method from a handful of donors, generation probabilities were computed with OLGA. TCRdb's version of the immuneACCESS table is confined to in-frame rearrangements and falls short of the full clone set. An unresolved V gene accounts for under half of the shortfall where checked; the remainder is of unknown origin. The V and J calls and clone size are taken from that table; D and trimming were inferred from the DNA. The sample data list about 2 million clones, and roughly 95% of these were observed just once. The ten largest clones represent 0.13% of the sample.

The germline V gene specifies ENHRY as CDR1 and SYGVKD as CDR2. Trimming removed 8 bases from V and 2 bases from J, leaving 19 bases between the germline ends. Inclusive of the bounding cysteine and phenylalanine, the CDR3 is 15 residues long. Only the CDR3 region is kept as DNA, spanning 45 bases read in frame from base 1. A note on this clone: No cognate antigen has been identified for it. It has no much larger one-base neighbor in the sample; base qualities were not kept.

Sequenced material: naive CD4+ T cells sorted from blood. The sample's cell subset or site label, decoded: CD45RA+ positively selected. This sequence was found in a man younger than 35 in good health. The rearranged segments are TRBV10-3 and TRBJ2-7, and the D gene may be TRBD2, 6 bases matching. The CDR3 region: CAIQTPVGGTYEQYF. The DNA is as follows: TGTGCCATCCAAACCCCCGTCGGCGGGACCTACGAGCAGTACTTC.